This entry is about one TCR beta chain. Its cognate antigen is unknown. The sample is drawn from a study of OX40 agonist ivuxolimab in advanced cancers. Across the whole study: In this cohort, patients received ivuxolimab, an agonistic anti-OX40 (CD134) antibody.

Repertoires were generated with immunoSEQ multiplex PCR, while TCRdb's copy carries only in-frame clones and drops some. The sample has 80,000 or so clones, approximately 92% seen once. Per germline, CDR1 GTSNPN and CDR2 SVGIG (reference sequence). The CDR3 spans 13 residues. J was trimmed by 5 bases and V by 1 base; bases with no gene match: 0. Study observations and caveats: Relative to CD4+ cells, CD8+ T cells on average had more expanded clones.

The V and J genes are TRBV30 and TRBJ1-4; 8 positions match TRBD1. This specimen consisted of CD4+ or CD8+ T cells sorted from blood, obtained in a trial of the OX40 agonist ivuxolimab. The clonotype originates from an adult with an advanced solid tumor such as melanoma, head and neck, liver or kidney cancer. CDR3 nucleotides: TGTGCCTGGAGTGGACAGGGGAATGAAAAACTGTTTTTT. Translating gives CAWSGQGNEKLFF.